Below are 11 T cell receptor beta chains sequenced from a single sample in a study of regulatory T cells in long-lasting Graves disease. Time point given: newly diagnosed GD, antithyroid drugs for less than 3 months. RNA isolated from PBMCs was used to make the TCR library. Arm-PCR of CDR3 regions with iRepertoire HTBI primers generated TCR beta libraries. TCRdb re-derived calls from the multiplex PCR reads in MiXCR, one entry per CDR3 protein. The sample shows around 400,000 distinct CDR3 sequences, roughly 10% of them seen only once. These data were also filed under a second study, of T cells in Graves' hyperthyroidism and ophthalmopathy.

The source was peripheral blood mononuclear cells (PBMCs), collected at new diagnosis, from a patient treated with antithyroid drugs. All receptors derive from a woman under 30 with Graves disease.

The sample holds many counts of this clonotype. This chain links TRBV20-1 with TRBJ1-2; D is undetermined. Trimming stripped 2 bases from V and 2 bases from J, with 12 bases between. CDR3 length equals 14 residues. The germline gives CDR1 DFQATT, CDR2 SNEGSKA (reference sequence). The CDR3 sequence: CSARSEAQNYGYTF. The CDR3 DNA follows: TGCAGTGCTAGATCGGAGGCCCAAAACTATGGCTACACCTTC.

This clonotype showed up many times. V and J are TRBV2 and TRBJ2-5, with D possibly matching TRBD2 (6 bases). The CDR3 length is 14 residues. The germline V gene encodes CDR1 SNHLY and CDR2 FYNNEI. V was shortened by 3 bases and J by 5 bases, with 13 bases between the two germline ends. DNA for the CDR3: TGTGCCAGCAGTGAGGGGACTCATCGGGAGACCCAGTACTTC. Translating it yields CASSEGTHRETQYF.

This clonotype appeared many times. The rearrangement joins TRBV7-9 to TRBJ2-2; 8 bases are a match to TRBD1. The V and J ends lost 11 bases and 3 bases, in that order; junction bases with no gene match: 2. Germline CDR1 reads SEHNR; CDR2 reads FQNEAQ (reference sequence). The CDR3 is 12 residues long. CDR3 in DNA: TGTGCCGTGGGACAGGACACCGGGGAGCTGTTTTTT. This gives the protein CAVGQDTGELFF.

This clonotype appeared once. This may be a read error, as it is one base from a much larger clone. This chain links TRBV11-1 with TRBJ2-5; D ambiguous. Germline lookup yields CDR1 SGHAT and CDR2 FQDESV (reference sequence). This CDR3 comprises 17 residues. V was cut by 2 bases and J by 11 bases, with 27 bases left in between. CDR3: CASSLLGLGIPYNEQYF. CDR3 in DNA: TGTGCCAGCAGCTTATTAGGGCTCGGTATCCCCTACAATGAGCAGTACTTC.

Notes on this clonotype: Given a much more abundant clone one base away, this may be a read error. This sequence joins TRBV5-1 and TRBJ2-2, with D possibly being TRBD2 (6 bases). The CDR3 is 14 residues long. Looked up from germline, CDR1 is SGHRS and CDR2 is YFSETQ. CDR3 in amino acids: CGSSLAAGTGELFF. The CDR3 bases are TGCGGCAGCAGCTTGGCCGCGGGGACCGGGGAGCTGTTTTTT.

The V call is TRBV4-3, the J call TRBJ2-5; 11 bases match TRBD1. Germline V gene sequence: CDR1 LGHNA, CDR2 YSLEER. The CDR3 contains 17 residues. The V and J ends lost 2 bases and 1 base, in that order; junction bases with no gene match: 6. CDR3 amino acids: CASSQSRDRGFQETQYF. The CDR3 DNA sequence: TGCGCCAGCAGCCAAAGTCGGGACAGGGGGTTCCAAGAGACCCAGTACTTC.

In DNA, the CDR3 is TGTGCCAGCAGTTGCCCAGCGTTAGGTTCTTGTGGCTACACCTTC. It translates to CASSCPALGSCGYTF. The chain carries TRBV6-9 and TRBJ1-2, with D unresolved. This CDR3 is built from 15 residues. Germline CDR1 and CDR2: MNHGY and SVAAGI. The V end was cut by 4 bases, the J end by 7 bases, with 19 bases between.

Only a few counts were recorded for this clonotype. The chain has TRBV19 and TRBJ2-1; D possibly corresponds to TRBD2 (6 bases). This CDR3 contains 15 residues. Germline V CDR1 and CDR2: LNHDA, SQIVND (reference sequence). Trimming shortened V by 3 bases and J by 11 bases, and 20 bases separated the two germline ends. The CDR3 reads CASSISPSSGFKQFF. The CDR3 region has the DNA TGTGCCAGTAGTATCTCCCCCAGCAGCGGGTTTAAGCAGTTCTTC.

This clonotype was counted ten times or more. The chain carries TRBV28 and TRBJ2-3, with TRBD2 identical over 9 bases. Germline V gene lookup returns CDR1 MDHEN and CDR2 SYDVKM. V lost 4 bases and J lost 2; bases outside the gene matches: 19. The CDR3 is 20 amino acids. The CDR3 DNA reads as TGTGCCAGCAGTTATGGATACGGGGGTAGGTTAGCGGGAGCCACAGATACGCAGTATTTT. Its protein is CASSYGYGGRLAGATDTQYF.

A few counts support this clonotype. The chain uses TRBV15 and TRBJ2-1, with D maybe TRBD2 (5 bases). The CDR3 is 14 residues long. The germline CDR1 and CDR2 sequences are LNHNV and YYDKDF (reference sequence). Trimming removed 6 bases from V and 9 bases from J, with 18 bases in between. The CDR3, as DNA: TGTGCCACCAGAAAAGGACTCGGTATTTCTGAGCAGTTCTTC. Its protein product is CATRKGLGISEQFF. The variable domain in full, completed from reference TRBV15 and TRBJ2-1, reads DAMVIQNPRYQVTQFGKPVTLSCSQTLNHNVMYWYQQKSSQAPKLLFHYYDKDFNNEADTPDNFQSRRPNTSFCFLDIRSPGLGDTAMYLCATRKGLGISEQFFGPGTRLTVL.

In its sample, this clonotype was seen many times. This rearrangement joins TRBV11-2 to TRBJ2-1, with D tentatively TRBD2 (6 bases). V lost 5 bases to trimming and J lost 5 bases, with 19 bases between them. Germline-derived CDR1 and CDR2 are SGHAT and FQNNGV. The CDR3 consists of 16 residues. CDR3 in amino acids: CASSATAGSQNNEQFF. As DNA, the CDR3 is TGTGCCAGCAGCGCAACCGCCGGGAGTCAGAACAATGAGCAGTTCTTC.